This entry describes one TCR beta chain. Germline values: CDR1 MNHNS, CDR2 SASEGT. V lost 3 bases and J lost 5, with 14 bases in between. The CDR3 contains 15 residues. The data were produced by immunoSEQ multiplex PCR, yet TCRdb's version contains in-frame clones alone and is incomplete. The repertoire holds hundreds of thousands of clones, approximately 95% seen once, with about 0.02% in the top ten. These data belong to a study of shared T cell receptors in the human thymus. The gene calls are TRBV6-1 and TRBJ2-1, with a tentative D call TRBD2 (6 bases). The source is a human donor. What was sequenced was thymocytes. The CDR3, as DNA: TGTGCCAGCAGTGAGCTGCCGGGAGCTCACAATGAGCAGTTCTTC. This translates into CASSELPGAHNEQFF.